These 18 T cell receptor beta chains were sequenced from one sample in a study of diagnostic markers for celiac disease. From the reads, TCRdb lists one entry per CDR3 protein and no DNA. Recorded here are about 2,000 distinct CDR3 sequences; the top ten clones represent roughly 18%. Sequencing was carried out using either unsorted cells or a sorted T cell fraction (not recorded which). The receptors shown here come from a human donor. This table probably holds off-target reads from a library built for another chain.

The CDR3 sequence is CASSLESTIRFSSTEAFF. The chain employs TRBV5-1 and TRBJ1-1. The CDR3 is 18 amino acids. Looked up from germline, CDR1 is SGHRS and CDR2 is YFSETQ.

The V call is TRBV18, the J call TRBJ2-7; the TCRdb call, TRBD1, lacks DNA for checking. This CDR3 spans 16 amino acids. Germline V CDR1 and CDR2: KGHSH, LQKENI. CDR3 protein: CASSPIIRGTGGEQYF.

The chain couples TRBV18 to TRBJ2-7; TCRdb's D call of TRBD1 is untestable without DNA. Germline loops: CDR1 KGHSH, CDR2 LQKENI. The CDR3 is made up of 16 amino acids. The CDR3 region is CASSNRRQGETYEQYF.

CDR3 region: CASSYTSDTQYF. The rearrangement links TRBV6-2 or TRBV6-3 to TRBJ2-3. CDR1 and CDR2 from the germline V gene are MNHEY and SVGEGT. The CDR3 is made up of 12 amino acids.

This clonotype is called large (0.1 to 1%) based on its frequency. V usage is TRBV2 and J usage is TRBJ2-2; TCRdb lists TRBD1, though no DNA is available to test this call. The CDR3 covers 14 residues. Germline CDR1 reads SNHLY; CDR2 reads FYNNEI. CDR3 loop: CASIAGTGPGELFF.

The rearrangement uses TRBV7-2 and TRBJ2-5; TCRdb designates TRBD2, a call that cannot be tested without DNA. Germline-derived CDR1 and CDR2 are SGHTA and FQGNSA. The CDR3 spans 16 residues. CDR3 protein: CASSFASGGLTGTQYF. Based on the CDR3 plus reference TRBV7-2 and TRBJ2-5, the full variable domain is GAGVSQSPSNKVTEKGKDVELRCDPISGHTALYWYRQSLGQGLEFLIYFQGNSAPDKSGLPSDRFSAERTGGSVSTLTIQRTQQEDSAVYLCASSFASGGLTGTQYFGPGTRLLVL.

The chain couples TRBV4-2 to TRBJ1-1. The CDR3 length is 15 residues. Looked up from germline, CDR1 is LGHNA and CDR2 is YNFKEQ. This chain's CDR3 is CASSQDLAGLTEAFF.

This clonotype ranks as medium-sized in terms of frequency. The chain couples TRBV7-2 to TRBJ1-1; as DNA is missing, the TRBD1 call by TCRdb cannot be tested. This CDR3 contains 14 residues. The V gene's germline CDR1 is SGHTA and CDR2 FQGNSA. The CDR3 spells CASSFGPVNTEAFF.

Judged by frequency, this clonotype is medium-sized. The rearrangement uses TRBV7-3 and TRBJ1-2; the D call of TRBD1 rests on TCRdb alone, since no DNA is present to check it. Looked up from germline, CDR1 is SGHTA and CDR2 is FQGTGA. CDR3 length: 14 residues. The CDR3 sequence is CASSPGALNYGYTF. Supplemented by reference TRBV7-3 and TRBJ1-2, the full variable domain reads GAGVSQTPSNKVTEKGKYVELRCDPISGHTALYWYRQSLGQGPEFLIYFQGTGAADDSGLPNDRFFAVRPEGSVSTLKIQRTERGDSAVYLCASSPGALNYGYTFGSGTRLTVV.

This clonotype is called large based on its frequency. The rearrangement joins TRBV11-3 to TRBJ1-6. CDR1 SGHNT and CDR2 YENEEA come from the germline V gene. The CDR3 has 15 residues. CDR3 in amino acids: CASSLAGQSNSPLHF.

This clonotype is medium-sized by frequency. The chain employs TRBV24-1 and TRBJ2-1; TCRdb selects TRBD2, and the lack of DNA leaves this call unchecked. The CDR3 runs 20 residues. CDR1 and CDR2 from the germline V gene are KGHDR and SFDVKD. CDR3 protein: CATSDFNPTSGTTNYNEQFF.

The chain uses TRBV28 and TRBJ1-2. The germline CDR1 and CDR2 sequences are MDHEN and SYDVKM. The length of the CDR3 is 12 residues. Here the CDR3 reads CASTRPTYGYTF.

This chain joins TRBV4-2 and TRBJ1-6; TCRdb's D call, TRBD1, is unchecked because there is no DNA. The CDR3 covers 13 residues. Germline V gene lookup returns CDR1 LGHNA and CDR2 YNFKEQ. The CDR3 loop is CASSLRQGPPLHF.

The gene calls are TRBV6-6 and TRBJ2-4; the TCRdb D gene call, TRBD2, has no DNA to confirm it. In germline, CDR1 is MNHNY, CDR2 SVGAGI (reference sequence). There are 13 residues in the CDR3. This CDR3 reads CASDGLSKNIQYF.

The chain employs TRBV5-1 and TRBJ1-2; TCRdb selects TRBD1, and the lack of DNA leaves this call unchecked. There are 14 residues in the CDR3. Germline lookup yields CDR1 SGHRS and CDR2 YFSETQ. CDR3 region: CASSSGTATRGYTF.

Considering frequency, this clonotype is medium-sized (0.01 to 0.1%). V gene TRBV7-2 combines with J gene TRBJ2-7; TCRdb's D gene call, TRBD1, goes unchecked for lack of DNA. The CDR3 is made up of 14 amino acids. Germline V gene data show CDR1 as SGHTA and CDR2 as FQGNSA. CDR3: CASSLGRGTYEQYF.

The V gene is TRBV6-2 or TRBV6-3, the J gene TRBJ2-7; the D gene TCRdb calls, TRBD1, cannot be checked with no DNA. The germline CDR1 and CDR2 sequences are MNHEY and SVGEGT. The CDR3 runs to 14 residues. CDR3 protein: CASSSLAPPGEQYF.

The rearrangement joins TRBV29-1 to TRBJ2-5; TCRdb reports TRBD1, a call that lacks DNA to check it against. Germline V lookup: CDR1 SQVTM, CDR2 ANQGSEA. The CDR3 runs to 14 residues. CDR3 in amino acids: CSVALGGGAETQYF.